Reported below is one TCR beta chain. The donors were all Caucasian adults (living in Nashville, Tennessee). The CDR3 spans 12 residues. Trimming removed 9 bases at V and 0 bases at J, with 9 bases between. Germline CDR1 ENHRY, CDR2 SYGVKD. This specimen comes from a study of shared clonotypes between healthy human individuals. TCRdb's copy holds only in-frame clones and misses some; the assay was immunoSEQ multiplex PCR. The sample yields about 2.4 million clones, more than 90% seen once. The specimen sequenced was naive CD4+ T cells sorted from blood. Sample subset: CD45RA+ positively selected. The V and J genes are TRBV10-3 and TRBJ2-7, with a weak D call TRBD2 (6 bases). The TCR sequence derives from a man younger than 35 in good health. CDR3 protein: CAIRDFSYEQYF. The DNA of the CDR3 is TGTGCCATTAGGGACTTCTCCTACGAGCAGTACTTC.